This T cell receptor (beta chain) was recovered during a study of technical replicates of blood from several donors. Here immunoSEQ multiplex PCR was the method, and the copy in TCRdb shows in-frame clones only, minus some. The sample yields about 83,000 clones, approximately 94% seen once. Trimming pared 0 bases from V and 2 bases from J, leaving 9 bases between. This CDR3 comprises 15 residues. In germline, CDR1 is SGDLS, CDR2 YYNGEE. The V call is TRBV9, the J call TRBJ2-1; no reliable D call. The source material was T cells isolated from PBMCs. The receptor's source is a human donor in good health. The CDR3: CASSVGGSAYNEQFF. In DNA form, the CDR3 reads TGTGCCAGCAGCGTAGGAGGCTCAGCCTACAATGAGCAGTTCTTC. Complete variable domain (other parts from reference TRBV9 and TRBJ2-1): DSGVTQTPKHLITATGQRVTLRCSPRSGDLSVYWYQQSLDQGLQFLIQYYNGEERAKGNILERFSAQQFPDLHSELNLSSLELGDSALYFCASSVGGSAYNEQFFGPGTRLTVL.